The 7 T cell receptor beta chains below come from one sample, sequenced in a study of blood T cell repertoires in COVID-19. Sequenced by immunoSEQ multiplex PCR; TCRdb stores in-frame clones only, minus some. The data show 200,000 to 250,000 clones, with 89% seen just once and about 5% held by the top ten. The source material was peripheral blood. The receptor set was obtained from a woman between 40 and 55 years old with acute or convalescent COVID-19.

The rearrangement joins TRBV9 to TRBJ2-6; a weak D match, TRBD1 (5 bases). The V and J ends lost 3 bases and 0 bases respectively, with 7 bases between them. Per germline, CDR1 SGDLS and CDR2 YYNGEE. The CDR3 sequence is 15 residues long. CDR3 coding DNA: TGTGCCAGCAGCGAGGGGAACTCTGGGGCCAACGTCCTGACTTTC. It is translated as CASSEGNSGANVLTF.

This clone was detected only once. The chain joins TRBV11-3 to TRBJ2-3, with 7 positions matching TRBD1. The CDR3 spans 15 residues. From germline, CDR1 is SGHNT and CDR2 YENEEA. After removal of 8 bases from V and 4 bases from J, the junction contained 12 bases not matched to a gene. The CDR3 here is CASSEGQQLSDTQYF. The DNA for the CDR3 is TGTGCCAGCTCAGAGGGACAGCAATTGTCAGATACGCAGTATTTT.

CDR3 residues: CASSFGGSYGYTF. In nucleotides, the CDR3 is TGCGCCAGCAGCTTTGGAGGCTCATATGGCTACACCTTC. V gene TRBV5-1 combines with J gene TRBJ1-2; unclear D gene. The CDR3 has 13 amino acids. In germline, CDR1 is SGHRS, CDR2 YFSETQ. Trimming removed 2 bases from V and 5 bases from J, with 10 bases in between.

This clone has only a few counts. The CDR3 here is CASSNDRSEKLFF. The CDR3 bases are TGTGCCAGTAGTAATGACAGATCCGAAAAACTGTTTTTT. The genes are TRBV19 and TRBJ1-4; maybe TRBD1 (5 bases). Per germline, CDR1 LNHDA and CDR2 SQIVND (reference sequence). The CDR3 spans 13 residues. V lost 4 bases and J 8 bases, leaving 11 bases between the germline ends. The variable domain in full, with the rest retrieved from reference TRBV19 and TRBJ1-4, is DGGITQSPKYLFRKEGQNVTLSCEQNLNHDAMYWYRQDPGQGLRLIYYSQIVNDFQKGDIAEGYSVSREKKESFPLTVTSAQKNPTAFYLCASSNDRSEKLFFGSGTQLSVL.

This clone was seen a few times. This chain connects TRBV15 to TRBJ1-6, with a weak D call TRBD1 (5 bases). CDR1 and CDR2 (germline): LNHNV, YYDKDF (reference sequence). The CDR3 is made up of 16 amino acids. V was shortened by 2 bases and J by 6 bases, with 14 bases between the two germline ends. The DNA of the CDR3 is TGTGCCACCAGCAGAACCCTCGGGCAGGGTAATTCACCCCTCCACTTT. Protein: CATSRTLGQGNSPLHF.

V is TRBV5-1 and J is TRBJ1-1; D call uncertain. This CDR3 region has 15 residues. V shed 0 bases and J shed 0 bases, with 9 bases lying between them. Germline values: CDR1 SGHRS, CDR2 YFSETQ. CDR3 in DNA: TGCGCCAGCAGCTTGGGGAACAGATTGAACACTGAAGCTTTCTTT. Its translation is CASSLGNRLNTEAFF.

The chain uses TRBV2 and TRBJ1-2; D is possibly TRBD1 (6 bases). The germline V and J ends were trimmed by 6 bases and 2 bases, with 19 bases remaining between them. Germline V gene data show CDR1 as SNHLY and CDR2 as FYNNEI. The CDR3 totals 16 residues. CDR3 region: CASSLRDTFSNYGYTF. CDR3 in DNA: TGTGCCAGCAGCCTCCGGGACACCTTTTCGAACTATGGCTACACCTTC.